Only a few counts were recorded for the clone carrying this TCR beta chain. No antigen is known for it. This sample stems from a study of beta chain features in type 1 diabetes. Broader study findings: In all four CD4+ subsets, TCRB CDR3 length was significantly, moderately reduced in type 1 diabetes.

Sequenced material consisted of expressed TCRB transcripts (all of the isolated RNA was reverse transcribed). The method was immunoSEQ multiplex PCR; TCRdb's version includes in-frame clones alone and lacks a portion of them. The sample records 600,000 or so clones, around an eighth being singletons. This TCR was recovered from a young man with type 1 diabetes. Sequenced: naive CD4+ T cells from blood.

The CDR3 protein is CAWRPEATEAFF. The CDR3 nucleotides read TGTGCCTGGAGGCCTGAGGCAACTGAAGCTTTCTTT. The chain recombines TRBV30 with TRBJ1-1; D unclear. The germline CDR1 and CDR2 sequences are GTSNPN and SVGIG (reference sequence). CDR3 length: 12 residues. V was clipped by 3 bases and J by 5 bases, with 10 bases between them.